One sample yielded the 26 T cell receptor beta chains listed below, sequenced in a study of metastatic and nonmetastatic thyroid tumors. Prior to thyroid surgery, none of the patients had received any treatment. TCRdb re-processed the PCR reads through MiXCR. The sample carries tens of thousands of clones, under 20% recorded once. The sequenced material came from blood. The source is a female donor with papillary thyroid cancer or a benign thyroid nodule (not recorded which). Some clones in this sample may be carry-over from other donors' samples.

This clone was detected many times. The chain employs TRBV7-2 and TRBJ2-5; 8 nucleotides line up with TRBD1. Germline assignment: CDR1 SGHTA and CDR2 FQGNSA. The CDR3 is 14 residues long. V shed 5 bases, J shed 3 bases, and the junction held 5 bases outside the gene matches. The CDR3 loop reads CASSEGQVKETQYF. The DNA for the CDR3 is TGTGCCAGCAGCGAGGGACAGGTAAAAGAGACCCAGTACTTC.

This clone appeared many times. The chain has TRBV30 and TRBJ1-5; possible D gene TRBD1, 6 bases. Germline CDR1 is GTSNPN and CDR2 is SVGIG (reference sequence). V gave up 2 bases and J gave up 4 bases, with 9 bases separating them. This CDR3 contains 13 residues. The CDR3 reads CAWSTGQNQPQHF. The CDR3 DNA is TGTGCCTGGAGTACCGGACAGAATCAGCCCCAGCATTTT.

As to this clone: This may come from a read error, since a much larger clone is one base off. This specimen includes other DNA sequences encoding the same CDR3. The chain recombines TRBV24-1 with TRBJ2-5, with D possibly being TRBD1 (5 bases). This CDR3 contains 14 residues. V gave up 5 bases and J gave up 5 bases, with 14 bases separating them. The germline V gene encodes CDR1 KGHDR and CDR2 SFDVKD. CDR3 nucleotide sequence: TGTGCCACCAGTGTTACAGGTGGCGTGGAGACCCAGTACTTC. It yields the protein CATSVTGGVETQYF.

This clone was picked up many times. The CDR3 protein is CASSLAVQAYNEQFF. The CDR3 nucleotides are TGTGCCAGCAGCCTGGCGGTCCAGGCCTACAATGAGCAGTTCTTC. The chain is built from TRBV7-2 and TRBJ2-1, with D unclear. The CDR3 consists of 15 residues. V was clipped by 5 bases and J by 2 bases, with 13 bases between them. Germline-derived CDR1 and CDR2 are SGHTA and FQGNSA.

This clone was detected once. The genes are TRBV11-3 and TRBJ2-7; possibly TRBD1 or TRBD2 for D (5 bases each). Germline CDR1 is SGHNT and CDR2 is YENEEA. The CDR3 loop spans 13 amino acids. With 10 bases removed from V and 1 base from J, the gap between germline ends came to 14 bases. CDR3: CAKTGTVSYEQYF. Here the CDR3 DNA reads TGTGCCAAAACCGGGACGGTGTCCTACGAGCAGTACTTC.

This clone occurred a few times. The rearrangement joins TRBV28 to TRBJ1-5; 9 bases are shared with TRBD1. This CDR3 is 15 amino acids long. The germline V gene encodes CDR1 MDHEN and CDR2 SYDVKM. V was pared by 3 bases and J by 6 bases, with 6 bases of the junction left unmatched. DNA of the CDR3: TGTGCCAGCAGTTTGCGGACAGGGGTATCTCAGCCCCAGCATTTT. Translated: CASSLRTGVSQPQHF.

This clone was detected ten times or more. The gene calls are TRBV30 and TRBJ1-2; D is unresolved. V lost 0 bases and J 5 bases, leaving 10 bases between the germline ends. Germline lookup yields CDR1 GTSNPN and CDR2 SVGIG (reference sequence). The CDR3 length is 13 residues. CDR3 protein: CAWSVNGRYGYTF. DNA for the CDR3: TGTGCCTGGAGTGTTAATGGACGTTATGGCTACACCTTC.

This clone was recorded many times. V usage is TRBV5-5 and J usage is TRBJ2-7; D tentatively fits TRBD1 or TRBD2 (5 bases each). The V gene's germline CDR1 is SGHKS and CDR2 YYEKEE (reference sequence). Trimming took off 1 base at V and 2 bases at J, with 10 bases between the two ends. The CDR3 has 14 residues. CDR3 amino acids: CASSLTVGAYEQYF. CDR3 coding DNA: TGTGCCAGCAGCTTGACGGTGGGGGCCTACGAGCAGTACTTC.

In its sample, this clone was seen many times. The chain employs TRBV12-3 or TRBV12-4 and TRBJ2-7, with D maybe TRBD2 (7 bases). The V gene lost 6 bases and the J gene lost 3 bases, with 12 bases spanning the gap. The CDR3 sequence is 13 residues long. CDR3 in amino acids: CASSEGGGYEQYF. CDR3 DNA: TGTGCCAGCAGCGAGGGGGGGGGCTACGAGCAGTACTTC.

With regard to this clone: A junction end diverges from the germline sequence, so it may reflect a read error. The V gene is TRBV12-3 or TRBV12-4, the J gene TRBJ2-1, with a possible D match to TRBD1 (7 bases). The CDR3 length is 16 residues. CDR3 amino acids: CASSPTGQDYYNEQLF. CDR3 bases: TGTGCCAGCAGCCCAACCGGACAGGACTACTACAATGAGCAGTTATTC.

V usage is TRBV6-1 and J usage is TRBJ2-7; TRBD2 aligns across 8 bases. This CDR3 has 15 residues. The V gene end was trimmed by 5 bases and the J gene end by 2 bases; junction bases not matched to a gene: 8. CDR1 is MNHNS, CDR2 SASEGT, per germline. The chain's CDR3 is CASSRYSGNPYEQYF. CDR3 coding DNA: TGTGCCAGCAGTAGGTATAGCGGGAACCCCTACGAGCAGTACTTC.

This clone is medium-sized by share. The CDR3 loop reads CASSPHYGYTF. CDR3 nucleotide sequence: TGTGCCAGCAGTCCACATTATGGCTACACCTTC. The chain combines TRBV12-3 or TRBV12-4 with TRBJ1-2; D uncertain. The CDR3 is made up of 11 amino acids. Trimming shortened V by 5 bases and J by 5 bases, and 6 bases separated the two germline ends.

Here the CDR3 DNA reads TGTGCCAGCTCCTCGGGTCAAAGGGATAATTCACCCCTCCACTTT. Protein: CASSSGQRDNSPLHF. V usage is TRBV28 and J usage is TRBJ1-6; D gene unclear. V lost 8 bases and J lost 5, with 16 bases in between. The CDR3 runs 15 residues. The V gene's germline CDR1 is MDHEN and CDR2 SYDVKM.

Many counts were recorded for this clone. The chain couples TRBV14 to TRBJ2-7; D call uncertain. The CDR3 sequence is 13 residues long. From germline, CDR1 is SGHDN and CDR2 FVKESK. V was clipped by 2 bases and J by 6 bases, with 11 bases between them. This CDR3 is CASSQRYGGEQYF. In DNA form, the CDR3 reads TGTGCCAGCAGCCAACGGTACGGTGGCGAGCAGTACTTC. Combining the CDR3 with reference TRBV14 and TRBJ2-7 gives the whole variable domain EAGVTQFPSHSVIEKGQTVTLRCDPISGHDNLYWYRRVMGKEIKFLLHFVKESKQDESGMPNNRFLAERTGGTYSTLKVQPAELEDSGVYFCASSQRYGGEQYFGPGTRLTVT.

The table lists this clone with a few counts. The chain has TRBV5-1 and TRBJ2-2; possible D gene TRBD1, 6 bases. CDR1 and CDR2 (germline): SGHRS, YFSETQ. The V gene lost 4 bases and the J gene lost 1 base, with 11 bases spanning the gap. The CDR3 consists of 15 residues. The CDR3 region has the DNA TGCGCCAGCAGCCCCATGGACAGGAACACCGGGGAGCTGTTTTTT. It specifies CASSPMDRNTGELFF.

This clone was counted at least ten times. This chain uses TRBV28 with TRBJ1-5; no reliable D call. Germline V gene lookup returns CDR1 MDHEN and CDR2 SYDVKM. V was clipped by 2 bases and J by 6 bases, with 11 bases between them. The CDR3 is 14 residues long. CDR3 amino acids: CASSLARQSQPQHF. The CDR3 DNA reads TGTGCCAGCAGTTTAGCCCGGCAAAGTCAGCCCCAGCATTTT.

About this clone: A read error may account for a junction end that differs from germline. The genes are TRBV7-3 and TRBJ2-7; TRBD2 agrees at 8 bases. Germline V lookup: CDR1 SGHTA, CDR2 FQGTGA. CDR3 length: 15 amino acids. The CDR3 DNA sequence: TGTACCAGCATCTTAACGGGAGGGCCTTCCTACGAGCAGTACTTC. The encoded protein is CTSILTGGPSYEQYF.

This clone was observed at least ten times. The V and J genes are TRBV27 and TRBJ2-7; tentative D call: TRBD1 (6 bases). The germline V gene encodes CDR1 MNHEY and CDR2 SMNVEV (reference sequence). The CDR3 is made up of 15 amino acids. Trimming removed 4 bases from V and 0 bases from J, with 13 bases in between. The CDR3 reads CASSSSDSNSYEQYF. CDR3 DNA: TGTGCCAGCAGTTCCTCGGACAGCAACTCCTACGAGCAGTACTTC.

There are a few counts of this clone. The chain is built from TRBV28 and TRBJ2-5, with D possibly called TRBD1 or TRBD2 (5 bases each). V lost 6 bases, J lost 1 base, and 21 bases lay in between. CDR1 MDHEN and CDR2 SYDVKM come from the germline V gene. The CDR3 has 17 residues. The CDR3: CASRAVLGASGQETQYF. The CDR3 coding sequence is TGTGCCAGCAGGGCGGTTCTCGGGGCGTCGGGCCAAGAGACCCAGTACTTC.

The chain uses TRBV5-1 and TRBJ2-2; no clear D. This CDR3 is 13 amino acids long. Germline loops: CDR1 SGHRS, CDR2 YFSETQ. V shed 4 bases and J shed 5 bases, with 9 bases lying between them. The CDR3: CASSVTPTGELFF. CDR3 DNA sequence: TGCGCCAGCAGCGTGACACCAACCGGGGAGCTGTTTTTT.

As to this clone: A much larger clone sits a single nucleotide away, making a read error possible. The sample contains more than one DNA sequence encoding this CDR3. The chain couples TRBV5-8 to TRBJ1-1, with a possible D match to TRBD1 (6 bases). The V gene's germline CDR1 is SGHTS and CDR2 YDEGEE. The CDR3 length is 15 residues. The CDR3 reads CASSLDGRGDTEAFF. The CDR3 DNA follows: TGTGCCAGCAGCTTGGATGGCAGGGGAGACACTGAGGCTTTCTTT.

This clone was picked up many times. J is TRBJ2-4 and V is TRBV9; 7 bases line up with TRBD1. CDR3 length equals 15 residues. V was clipped by 3 bases and J by 4 bases; unmatched bases: 7. CDR1 and CDR2 from the germline V gene are SGDLS and YYNGEE. The CDR3 loop is CASSAGQSLKNIQYF. CDR3 DNA: TGTGCCAGCAGCGCGGGACAGAGTTTAAAAAACATTCAGTACTTC.

This clone was seen ten or more times. This chain links TRBV11-3 with TRBJ2-5, with D uncertain. Trimming took off 4 bases at V and 2 bases at J, with 2 bases between the two ends. Germline CDR1 reads SGHNT; CDR2 reads YENEEA. CDR3 length: 11 amino acids. CDR3 DNA sequence: TGTGCCAGCAGCTCTCAAGAGACCCAGTACTTC. This codes for CASSSQETQYF.

The chain carries TRBV9 and TRBJ1-1; the match to TRBD1 covers 7 bases. This CDR3 is built from 14 residues. The V and J ends lost 3 bases and 7 bases, in that order; junction bases with no gene match: 9. Germline CDR1 SGDLS, CDR2 YYNGEE. CDR3 nucleotide sequence: TGTGCCAGCAGCGCACACTCCGGGACAGTTGAAGCTTTCTTT. Its translation is CASSAHSGTVEAFF.

Many counts were recorded for this clone. This specimen includes other DNA sequences encoding the same CDR3. J is TRBJ1-5 and V is TRBV6-1; the D is unclear. The CDR3 loop spans 15 amino acids. Germline CDR1 is MNHNS and CDR2 is SASEGT. V lost 6 bases, J lost 2 bases, and 14 bases lay in between. CDR3 loop: CASSRKGLGNQPQHF. The CDR3 coding sequence is TGTGCCAGCAGCCGGAAAGGGCTAGGCAATCAGCCCCAGCATTTT.

A few counts support this clone. A much larger clone differs from this one at a single base, so this may be a read error. Other DNA sequences in the same sample also yield this CDR3. DNA for the CDR3: TGTGCCAGCACATTGGACAGGAACACTGAAGCTTTCTTT. Translation: CASTLDRNTEAFF. This sequence joins TRBV2 and TRBJ1-1, with a possible D match to TRBD1 (6 bases). This CDR3 contains 13 residues. From germline, CDR1 is SNHLY and CDR2 FYNNEI. Trimming stripped 7 bases from V and 1 base from J, with 10 bases between.